The clone carrying this T cell receptor (beta chain) has a single count. The sample belongs to a study of blood T cells in healthy people across ages. Germline lookup yields CDR1 SGHAT and CDR2 FQNNGV. This CDR3 is built from 12 residues. V dropped 4 bases and J dropped 11 bases, with 14 bases sitting between them. Primed by a sample-barcoded 5' primer and a J-beta primer mix, a second PCR proceeded for roughly 7 to 11 cycles. TCRdb reprocessed the 5' RACE reads with MiXCR, giving one entry per CDR3 protein. The sample shows fewer than 900,000 distinct CDR3 sequences, roughly 43% of them seen only once. Investigators took approximately 9.4 milliliters of peripheral blood from every donor.

Sequencing input: blood. The rearrangement links TRBV11-2 to TRBJ2-5; weak D call: TRBD2 (6 bases). This receptor was taken from a woman aged 60 to 75 in good health. For the CDR3, the DNA is TGTGCCAGCAGCTCATGGGACTCCCGACAGTACTTC. The encoded protein is CASSSWDSRQYF.